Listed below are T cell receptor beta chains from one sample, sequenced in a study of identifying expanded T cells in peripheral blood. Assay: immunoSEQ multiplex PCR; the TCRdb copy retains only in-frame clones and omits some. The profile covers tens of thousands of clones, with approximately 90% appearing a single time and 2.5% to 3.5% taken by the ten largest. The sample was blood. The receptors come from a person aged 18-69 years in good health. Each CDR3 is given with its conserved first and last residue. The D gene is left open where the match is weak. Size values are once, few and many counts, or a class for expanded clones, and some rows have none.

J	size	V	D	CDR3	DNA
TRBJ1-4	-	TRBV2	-	CASSIGLTNEKLFF	TGTGCCAGCAGTATAGGTTTAACTAATGAAAAACTGTTTTTT
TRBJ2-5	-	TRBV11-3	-	CASSSQRGTQYF	TGTGCCAGCAGCTCGCAAAGGGGGACCCAGTACTTC
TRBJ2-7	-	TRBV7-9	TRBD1	CASSLAQTGHGEQYF	TGTGCCAGCAGCTTAGCTCAGACAGGGCACGGGGAGCAGTACTTC
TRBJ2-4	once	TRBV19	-	CASSIRSEGKNIQYF	TGTGCCAGTAGTATTAGATCAGAGGGGAAAAACATTCAGTACTTC
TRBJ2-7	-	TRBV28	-	CASTDVHYEQYF	TGTGCCAGCACCGATGTACACTACGAGCAGTACTTC
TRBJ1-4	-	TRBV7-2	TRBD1	CASSRGQGFATNEKLFF	TGTGCCAGCAGCCGGGGACAGGGATTTGCAACTAATGAAAAACTGTTTTTT
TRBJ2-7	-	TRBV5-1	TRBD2	CASSLGAGGRSYEQYF	TGCGCCAGCAGCTTGGGGGCGGGGGGGCGCAGCTACGAGCAGTACTTC
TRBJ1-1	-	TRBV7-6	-	CASSSSRSGGTEAFF	TGTGCCAGCAGCTCCTCCAGGAGTGGGGGGACTGAAGCTTTCTTT
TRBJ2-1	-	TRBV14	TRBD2	CASSQELAGGPSEQFF	TGTGCCAGCAGCCAAGAACTAGCGGGAGGGCCGAGTGAGCAGTTCTTC
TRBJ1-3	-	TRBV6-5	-	CASRGSRKNGNTIYF	TGTGCCAGCAGAGGCTCCAGAAAAAATGGAAACACCATATATTTT
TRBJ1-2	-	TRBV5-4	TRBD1	CASSPDRGYGYTF	TGTGCCAGCAGCCCGGACAGGGGCTATGGCTACACCTTC
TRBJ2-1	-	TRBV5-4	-	CASSRKREHNEQFF	TGTGCCAGCAGCCGGAAACGGGAGCACAATGAGCAGTTCTTC
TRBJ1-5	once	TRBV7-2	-	CASSFGRGGNQPQHF	TGTGCCAGCAGCTTCGGGAGGGGGGGCAATCAGCCCCAGCATTTT
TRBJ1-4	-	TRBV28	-	CASTLQGTGNEKLFF	TGTGCCAGCACCTTACAGGGAACGGGTAATGAAAAACTGTTTTTT
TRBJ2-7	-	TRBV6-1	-	CASSESVQSHF	TGTGCCAGCAGTGAATCGGTCCAGTCCCACTTC
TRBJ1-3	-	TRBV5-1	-	CASSLGGSGNTIYF	TGCGCCAGCAGCTTGGGGGGCTCTGGAAACACCATATATTTT
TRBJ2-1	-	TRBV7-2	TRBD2	CASSQRTSGRAMYYEQFF	TGTGCCAGCAGCCAGCGGACTAGCGGGAGGGCCATGTATTATGAGCAGTTCTTC
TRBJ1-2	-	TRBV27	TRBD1	CASRYLTGGWENGYTF	TGTGCCAGCAGATACCTAACAGGGGGCTGGGAAAATGGCTACACCTTC
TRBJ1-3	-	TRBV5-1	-	CASSLAGRDGNTIYF	TGCGCCAGCAGCTTGGCGGGGAGGGATGGAAACACCATATATTTT
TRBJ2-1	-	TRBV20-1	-	CSPRGRDRQFF	TGCAGCCCAAGAGGCAGGGACCGGCAGTTCTTC
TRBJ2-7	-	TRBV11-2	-	CASSFGPEYEQYF	TGTGCCAGCAGCTTTGGTCCGGAGTACGAGCAGTACTTC
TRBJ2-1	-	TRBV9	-	CASSVVSGGHDEQFF	TGTGCCAGCAGCGTAGTGTCGGGGGGCCACGATGAGCAGTTCTTC
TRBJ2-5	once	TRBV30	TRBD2	CAWRGGKQETQYF	TGTGCCTGGAGGGGGGGGAAACAAGAGACCCAGTACTTC
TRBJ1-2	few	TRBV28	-	CASSSRAYGYTF	TGTGCCAGCAGTTCCCGGGCATATGGCTACACCTTC
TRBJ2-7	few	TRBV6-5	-	CATGDSNLREQYF	TGTGCCACTGGGGACTCCAACCTGAGGGAGCAGTACTTC
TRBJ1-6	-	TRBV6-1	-	CASRGLFPRNSPLHF	TGTGCCAGCAGGGGGCTCTTCCCTCGGAATTCACCCCTCCACTTT
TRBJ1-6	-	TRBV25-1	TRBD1	CASSTQTGGNSPLHF	TGTGCCAGCAGTACCCAAACAGGGGGAAATTCACCCCTCCACTTT
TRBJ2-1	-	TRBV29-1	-	CSVVGSFSYNEQFF	TGCAGCGTTGTGGGCTCTTTCTCCTACAATGAGCAGTTCTTC
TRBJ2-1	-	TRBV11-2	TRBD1	CASSPGTGGTQPFYNEQFF	TGTGCCAGCAGCCCCGGGACAGGGGGCACTCAACCCTTCTACAATGAGCAGTTCTTC
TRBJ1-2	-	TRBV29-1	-	CSAYSGRGYTF	TGCAGCGCGTACAGCGGTCGGGGCTACACCTTC
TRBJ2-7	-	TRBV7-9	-	CASSLAGLGYEQYF	TGTGCCAGCAGCTTAGCAGGGTTAGGCTACGAGCAGTACTTC
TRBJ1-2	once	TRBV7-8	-	CASSLADPGWDYGYTF	TGTGCCAGCAGCTTAGCTGACCCAGGTTGGGACTATGGCTACACCTTC
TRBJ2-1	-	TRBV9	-	CASGEDGTWSGNEQFF	TGTGCCAGTGGGGAAGACGGGACCTGGAGCGGCAATGAGCAGTTCTTC
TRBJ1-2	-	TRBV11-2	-	CASSSPRPFDSSLGGYTF	TGTGCCAGCAGCTCCCCCAGGCCGTTCGACAGCAGCTTAGGGGGCTACACCTTC
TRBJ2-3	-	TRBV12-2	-	CASRPRQGPHRTGKRWMDTQYF	TGTGCAAGTCGCCCGCGACAGGGGCCACACCGAACCGGAAAACGCTGGATGGATACGCAGTATTTT
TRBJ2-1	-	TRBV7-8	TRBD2	CASSLTSGGYNEQFF	TGTGCCAGCAGCTTAACTAGCGGGGGGTACAATGAGCAGTTCTTC
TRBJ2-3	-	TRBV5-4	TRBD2	CASSSGGRLGTDTQYF	TGTGCCAGCAGCTCGGGGGGGCGTTTGGGCACAGATACGCAGTATTTT
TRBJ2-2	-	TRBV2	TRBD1	CASSEETGIGGELFF	TGTGCCAGCAGTGAAGAGACAGGGATCGGCGGGGAGCTGTTTTTT
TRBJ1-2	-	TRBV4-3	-	CASSQDGGYGYTF	TGCGCCAGCAGCCAAGATGGGGGCTATGGCTACACCTTC
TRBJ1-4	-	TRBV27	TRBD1	CASRAGTGGGWIEKLFF	TGTGCCAGCAGAGCCGGGACAGGGGGCGGGTGGATTGAAAAACTGTTTTTT
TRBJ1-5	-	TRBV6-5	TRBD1	CASSLRGQTNQPQHF	TGTGCCAGCAGCCTCAGGGGACAGACCAATCAGCCCCAGCATTTT